A single sample is the source of the 8 T cell receptor beta chains below, sequenced in a study of cytomegalovirus exposure and HLA in healthy donors. PCR amplification relied on 60 Vbeta primers (plus 13 Jbeta primers). Sequencing used immunoSEQ multiplex PCR; TCRdb keeps in-frame clones, though not all of them. The table includes under 150,000 clones, roughly 9.4% detected once. Specimen: PBMCs. These receptors originate from a male donor in good health and CMV-seronegative.

The gene calls are TRBV27 and TRBJ2-7, with 12 bases identical to TRBD1. The germline gives CDR1 MNHEY, CDR2 SMNVEV (reference sequence). The CDR3 sequence is 16 residues long. V lost 5 bases to trimming and J lost 4 bases; unmatched junction nucleotides: 9. The CDR3 coding sequence is TGTGCCAGCAGTCCTACCGGGACAGGGGGCCTTTACGAGCAGTACTTC. This codes for CASSPTGTGGLYEQYF.

This chain joins TRBV30 and TRBJ2-5, with TRBD2 as a possible D gene (5 bases). Trimming left V 1 base short and J 5 bases short, with 5 bases between. Germline V gives CDR1 GTSNPN, CDR2 SVGIG (reference sequence). The CDR3 has 11 residues. Here the CDR3 reads CAWSGGETQYF. Written as DNA, the CDR3 is TGTGCCTGGAGTGGAGGGGAGACCCAGTACTTC.

CDR3: CASSFGLSNQPQHF. The CDR3 DNA follows: TGTGCCAGCAGTTTTGGACTAAGCAATCAGCCCCAGCATTTT. The chain uses TRBV28 and TRBJ1-5; D gene ambiguous. Between the trimmed V and J ends, which lost 3 bases and 1 base, there was a span of 7 bases. This CDR3 comprises 14 residues. CDR1 and CDR2 from the germline V gene are MDHEN and SYDVKM.

A few counts support this clone. The chain carries TRBV30 and TRBJ1-1; D is unclear. V was cut by 0 bases and J by 1 base, with 12 bases left in between. The CDR3 is 15 residues long. The V gene's germline CDR1 is GTSNPN and CDR2 SVGIG (reference sequence). This CDR3 reads CAWSVLEGRNTEAFF. CDR3 DNA: TGTGCCTGGAGTGTACTGGAGGGTCGGAACACTGAAGCTTTCTTT.

The V gene is TRBV6-6, the J gene TRBJ2-3, with D unresolved. This CDR3 has 15 residues. Per the germline V gene, CDR1 is MNHNY and CDR2 is SVGAGI (reference sequence). Trimming took off 4 bases at V and 0 bases at J, with 11 bases between the two ends. The CDR3 DNA reads TGTGCCAGCAGTTCGAGGCCCCCTAGCACAGATACGCAGTATTTT. It encodes CASSSRPPSTDTQYF.

This clone occurred a few times. The V call is TRBV6-1, the J call TRBJ2-7; TRBD2 matches at 10 bases. The germline gives CDR1 MNHNS, CDR2 SASEGT. The V gene end was trimmed by 1 base and the J gene end by 2 bases; junction bases not matched to a gene: 2. The CDR3 length is 15 residues. CDR3 bases: TGTGCCAGCAGTGAAGGGACTAGCGGACCCTACGAGCAGTACTTC. As protein: CASSEGTSGPYEQYF.

The V gene is TRBV5-4, the J gene TRBJ1-6; 10 bases agree with TRBD1. The germline V gene has CDR1 SGHNT and CDR2 YYREEE (reference sequence). The junction had 10 bases not matched to a gene; V was cut back by 0 bases and J by 13 bases. CDR3 size: 16 residues. CDR3 nucleotides: TGTGCCAGCAGCTTGGTTATCCGGGACAGGGGTTCCCCCCTCCACTTT. It specifies CASSLVIRDRGSPLHF.

Only a few counts were recorded for this clone. J is TRBJ2-7 and V is TRBV28; weak D call: TRBD2 (6 bases). Germline CDR1 and CDR2: MDHEN and SYDVKM. The ends were cut back, 1 base at V and 2 bases at J, with 12 bases in the middle. The length of the CDR3 is 15 residues. CDR3 bases: TGTGCCAGCAGTTTATATCGCGGGGCCCCCTACGAGCAGTACTTC. It encodes CASSLYRGAPYEQYF.